A single T cell receptor (beta chain) is shown here with its context. What it binds is not known. The CDR3 totals 13 residues. Trimming shortened V by 8 bases and J by 6 bases, and 16 bases separated the two germline ends. CDR1 and CDR2 (germline): MDHEN, SYDVKM. TCRdb ran MiXCR on the 5' RACE reads and lists one entry per CDR3 protein. Of fewer than 65,000 distinct CDR3 sequences in the sample, less than 25% were seen once. Treg sorting used a CD4+CD25+CD127-/low gate. Overall study findings and caveats: Larger-cohort validation covered only one TCR beta V-J rearrangement.

The sample was tumor-infiltrating Tregs sorted from the breast tumor. This receptor was taken from a female donor with breast cancer. The chain is built from TRBV28 and TRBJ1-2; TRBD1 is a possible D gene (5 bases). CDR3 in amino acids: CASGEAGTHGYTF. The CDR3 bases are TGTGCCAGCGGAGAAGCAGGGACCCATGGCTACACCTTC.